These 10 T cell receptor beta chains were sequenced from one sample in a study of monozygotic twins with cystic fibrosis. Method: immunoSEQ multiplex PCR; TCRdb's copy keeps in-frame clones and lacks some. The data contain some 32,000 clones, approximately 96% of them singletons. Material: blood. All receptors come from a girl aged 2-10 years with cystic fibrosis.

The chain employs TRBV30 and TRBJ1-2, with a tentative D call TRBD1 (5 bases). This CDR3 has 13 amino acids. Germline CDR1 and CDR2: GTSNPN and SVGIG (reference sequence). Trimming cost V 5 bases and J 3 bases, with 13 bases left between them. The CDR3 loop is CAWSWGDYYGYTF. The CDR3 DNA reads as TGTGCCTGGTCCTGGGGGGATTACTATGGCTACACCTTC.

This chain connects TRBV5-4 to TRBJ2-5; 14 positions match TRBD2. This CDR3 comprises 16 residues. J gave up 4 bases and V 4 bases, and 6 bases lay outside the gene matches. Germline V CDR1 and CDR2: SGHNT, YYREEE (reference sequence). CDR3 in DNA: TGTGCCAGCAGCCAGGGACTAGCGGGAGAAGCAGAGACCCAGTACTTC. This translates into CASSQGLAGEAETQYF.

This clone came up once. The chain employs TRBV5-4 and TRBJ2-3; 16 bases match TRBD2. CDR1 SGHNT and CDR2 YYREEE come from the germline V gene (reference sequence). The CDR3 consists of 18 residues. Losses at the gene ends were 0 bases for V and 4 bases for J; bases not matched to a gene: 5. The CDR3 nucleotides are TGTGCCAGCAGCTTGGCCGGGACTAGCGGGAGGGGGGCAGATACGCAGTATTTT. Its translation is CASSLAGTSGRGADTQYF.

The gene calls are TRBV5-4 and TRBJ1-6; 10 nucleotides line up with TRBD1. Germline V gene lookup returns CDR1 SGHNT and CDR2 YYREEE (reference sequence). The CDR3 runs to 14 residues. V shed 7 bases, J shed 8 bases, and the junction held 6 bases outside the gene matches. The CDR3 loop is CASSPGTGDSPLHF. The CDR3 DNA follows: TGTGCCAGCTCCCCCGGGACAGGGGATTCACCCCTCCACTTT. The whole variable domain, remainder taken from reference TRBV5-4 and TRBJ1-6, is ETGVTQSPTHLIKTRGQQVTLRCSSQSGHNTVSWYQQALGQGPQFIFQYYREEENGRGNFPPRFSGLQFPNYSSELNVNALELDDSALYLCASSPGTGDSPLHFGNGTRLTVT.

The chain carries TRBV28 and TRBJ2-3; D remains ambiguous. This CDR3 comprises 13 residues. V lost 1 base and J lost 10, with 12 bases in between. From germline, CDR1 is MDHEN and CDR2 SYDVKM. The CDR3 coding sequence is TGTGCCAGCAGTTTATTGGTACAGCAGGCGCAGTATTTT. This encodes CASSLLVQQAQYF.

The gene calls are TRBV30 and TRBJ1-5; 10 nucleotides agree with TRBD1. The CDR3 totals 20 residues. V was pared by 1 base and J by 1 base, with 16 bases of the junction left unmatched. The V gene's germline CDR1 is GTSNPN and CDR2 SVGIG (reference sequence). The CDR3 DNA reads as TGTGCCTGGAGTGGGATAGAGCGGGACAGGGGCGTTAGAAGCAATCAGCCCCAGCATTTT. This sequence encodes CAWSGIERDRGVRSNQPQHF.

The rearrangement joins TRBV7-9 to TRBJ1-2; TRBD1 might be the D (5 bases). CDR1 is SEHNR, CDR2 FQNEAQ, per germline (reference sequence). The CDR3 covers 17 residues. V was pared by 2 bases and J by 0 bases, with 16 bases between. CDR3 in amino acids: CASSLPRGDPANYGYTF. The CDR3 bases are TGTGCCAGCAGCTTACCTCGCGGGGACCCAGCTAACTATGGCTACACCTTC.

The rearrangement joins TRBV7-9 to TRBJ1-1; a possible D gene is TRBD1 (6 bases). This CDR3 region has 15 residues. V lost 5 bases to trimming and J lost 1 base, with 14 bases between them. CDR1 and CDR2 (germline): SEHNR, FQNEAQ (reference sequence). CDR3 protein: CASSNPGTTNTEAFF. DNA for the CDR3: TGTGCCAGCAGCAACCCCGGGACAACGAACACTGAAGCTTTCTTT.

J is TRBJ2-2 and V is TRBV11-2; D ambiguous. This CDR3 region has 12 residues. Trimming shortened V by 4 bases and J by 4 bases, and 4 bases separated the two germline ends. From germline, CDR1 is SGHAT and CDR2 FQNNGV. CDR3 in DNA: TGTGCCAGCAGCTCAGGCACCGGGGAGCTGTTTTTT. Its translation is CASSSGTGELFF. The full variable domain, completed using reference TRBV11-2 and TRBJ2-2, is EAGVAQSPRYKIIEKRQSVAFWCNPISGHATLYWYQQILGQGPKLLIQFQNNGVVDDSQLPKDRFSAERLKGVDSTLKIQPAKLEDSAVYLCASSSGTGELFFGEGSRLTVL.

The chain has TRBV30 and TRBJ2-7; 8 positions agree with TRBD2. The junction had 4 bases not matched to a gene; V was cut back by 0 bases and J by 3 bases. The V gene's germline CDR1 is GTSNPN and CDR2 SVGIG (reference sequence). The CDR3 covers 14 residues. The CDR3 DNA sequence: TGTGCCTGGAGTGTTGCTGCGGGAGGCTACGAGCAGTACTTC. This sequence encodes CAWSVAAGGYEQYF.